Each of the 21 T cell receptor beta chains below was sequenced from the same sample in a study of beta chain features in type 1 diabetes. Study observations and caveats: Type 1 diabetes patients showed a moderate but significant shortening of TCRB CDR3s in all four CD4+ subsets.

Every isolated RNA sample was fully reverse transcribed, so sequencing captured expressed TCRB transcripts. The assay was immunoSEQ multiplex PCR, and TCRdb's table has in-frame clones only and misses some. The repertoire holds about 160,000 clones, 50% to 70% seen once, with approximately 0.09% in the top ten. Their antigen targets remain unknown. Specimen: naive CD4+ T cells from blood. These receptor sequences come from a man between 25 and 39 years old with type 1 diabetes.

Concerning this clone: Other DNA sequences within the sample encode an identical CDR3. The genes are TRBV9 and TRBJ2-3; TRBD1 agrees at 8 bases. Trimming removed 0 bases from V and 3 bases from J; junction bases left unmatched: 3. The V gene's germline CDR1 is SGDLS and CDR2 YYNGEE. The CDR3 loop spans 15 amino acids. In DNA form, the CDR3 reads TGTGCCAGCAGCGTAGTCGGACAGGGAACAGATACGCAGTATTTT. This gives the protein CASSVVGQGTDTQYF.

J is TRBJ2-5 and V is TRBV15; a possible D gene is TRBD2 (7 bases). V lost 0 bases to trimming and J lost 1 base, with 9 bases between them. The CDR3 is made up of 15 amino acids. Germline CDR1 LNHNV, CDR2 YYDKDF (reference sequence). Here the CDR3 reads CATSRDAGAQETQYF. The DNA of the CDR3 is TGTGCCACCAGCAGAGATGCGGGGGCCCAAGAGACCCAGTACTTC.

Here the CDR3 reads CASGERAGNTIYF. DNA of the CDR3: TGTGCCAGCGGGGAACGCGCGGGAAACACCATATATTTT. The V gene is TRBV9, the J gene TRBJ1-3; D uncertain. Trimming cost V 7 bases and J 4 bases, with 12 bases left between them. The length of the CDR3 is 13 residues. Per the germline V gene, CDR1 is SGDLS and CDR2 is YYNGEE.

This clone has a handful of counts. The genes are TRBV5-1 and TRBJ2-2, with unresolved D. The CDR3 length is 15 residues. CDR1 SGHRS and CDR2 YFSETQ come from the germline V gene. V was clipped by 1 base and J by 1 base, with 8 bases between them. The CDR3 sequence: CASSLRSQNTGELFF. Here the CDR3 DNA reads TGCGCCAGCAGCTTGAGGTCTCAGAACACCGGGGAGCTGTTTTTT.

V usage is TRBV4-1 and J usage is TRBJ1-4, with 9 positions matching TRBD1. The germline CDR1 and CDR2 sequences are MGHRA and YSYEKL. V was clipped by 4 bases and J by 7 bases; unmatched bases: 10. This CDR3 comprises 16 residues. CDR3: CASSREKRDRAEKLFF. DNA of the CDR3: TGCGCCAGCAGCCGTGAGAAAAGGGACAGGGCTGAAAAACTGTTTTTT.

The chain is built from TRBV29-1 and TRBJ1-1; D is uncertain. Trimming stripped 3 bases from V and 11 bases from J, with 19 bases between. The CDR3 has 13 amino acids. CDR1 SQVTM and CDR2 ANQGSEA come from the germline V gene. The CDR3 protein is CSVETPTSMSAFF. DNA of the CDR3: TGCAGCGTTGAGACTCCCACGTCGATGTCGGCTTTCTTT. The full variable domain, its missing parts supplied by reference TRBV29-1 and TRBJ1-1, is SAVISQKPSRDICQRGTSLTIQCQVDSQVTMMFWYRQQPGQSLTLIATANQGSEATYESGFVIDKFPISRPNLTFSTLTVSNMSPEDSSIYLCSVETPTSMSAFFGQGTRLTVV.

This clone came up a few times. The DNA of the CDR3 is TGCAGCGTCTCAGGCCCCCTGAGGGAGCAGTTCTTC. Its protein is CSVSGPLREQFF. The chain uses TRBV29-1 and TRBJ2-1; no definite D call. Looked up from germline, CDR1 is SQVTM and CDR2 is ANQGSEA. With 6 bases removed from V and 10 bases from J, the gap between germline ends came to 16 bases. The CDR3 consists of 12 residues.

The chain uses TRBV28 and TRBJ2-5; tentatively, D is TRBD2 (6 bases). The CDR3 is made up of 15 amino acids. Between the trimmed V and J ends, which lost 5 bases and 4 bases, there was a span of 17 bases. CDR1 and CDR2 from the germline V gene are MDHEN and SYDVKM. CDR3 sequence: CASSIAGTPRETQYF. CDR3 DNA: TGTGCCAGCAGTATCGCCGGGACTCCCAGAGAGACCCAGTACTTC.

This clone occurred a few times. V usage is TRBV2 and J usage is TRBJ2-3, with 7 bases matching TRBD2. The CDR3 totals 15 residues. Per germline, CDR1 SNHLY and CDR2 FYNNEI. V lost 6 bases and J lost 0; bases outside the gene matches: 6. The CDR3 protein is CASRIRGGSTDTQYF. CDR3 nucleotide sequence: TGTGCCAGCAGGATCCGCGGGGGAAGCACAGATACGCAGTATTTT.

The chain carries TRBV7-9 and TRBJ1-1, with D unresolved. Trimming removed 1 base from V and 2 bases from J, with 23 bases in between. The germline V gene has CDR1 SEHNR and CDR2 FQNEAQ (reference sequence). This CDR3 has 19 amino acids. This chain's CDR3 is CASSLGLWQALGPNTEAFF. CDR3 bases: TGTGCCAGCAGCTTAGGTTTGTGGCAGGCTCTGGGTCCTAACACTGAAGCTTTCTTT.

CDR3: CASSATTGNNSPLHF. In nucleotides, the CDR3 is TGTGCCAGCAGCGCGACGACAGGGAATAATTCACCCCTCCACTTT. The rearrangement uses TRBV5-4 and TRBJ1-6, with 7 bases matching TRBD1. Germline CDR1 is SGHNT and CDR2 is YYREEE (reference sequence). The CDR3 is 15 amino acids. V dropped 4 bases and J dropped 5; count of bases not matched to a gene: 6.

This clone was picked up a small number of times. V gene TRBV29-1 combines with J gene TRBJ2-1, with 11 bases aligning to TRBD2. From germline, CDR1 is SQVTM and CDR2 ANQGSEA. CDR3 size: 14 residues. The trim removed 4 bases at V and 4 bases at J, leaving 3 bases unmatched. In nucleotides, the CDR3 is TGCAGCGTTGCGACTAGCGGGGCATACAATGAGCAGTTCTTC. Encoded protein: CSVATSGAYNEQFF.

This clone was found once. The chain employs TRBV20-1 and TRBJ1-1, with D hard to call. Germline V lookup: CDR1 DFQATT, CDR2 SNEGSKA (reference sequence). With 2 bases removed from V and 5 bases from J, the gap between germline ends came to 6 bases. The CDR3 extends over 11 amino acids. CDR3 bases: TGCAGTGCTAGATCCGTAACTGAAGCTTTCTTT. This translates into CSARSVTEAFF.

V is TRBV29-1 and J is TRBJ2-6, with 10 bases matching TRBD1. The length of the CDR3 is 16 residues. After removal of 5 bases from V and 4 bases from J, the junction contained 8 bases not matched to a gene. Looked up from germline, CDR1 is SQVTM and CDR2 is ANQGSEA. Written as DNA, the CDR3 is TGCAGCGTTCAGGGGACAGGGGATAAGGGGGCCAACGTCCTGACTTTC. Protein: CSVQGTGDKGANVLTF.

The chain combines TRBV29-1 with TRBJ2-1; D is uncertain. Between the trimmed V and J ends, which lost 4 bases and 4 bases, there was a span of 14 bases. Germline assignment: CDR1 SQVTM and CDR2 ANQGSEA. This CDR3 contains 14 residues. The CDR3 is CSVVSWAEYNEQFF. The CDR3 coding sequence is TGCAGCGTTGTTAGTTGGGCAGAATACAATGAGCAGTTCTTC.

In DNA, the CDR3 is TGCAGCGTTGAGCGGCAGGGGGTCACTGAGCAGTTCTTC. Translated, it gives CSVERQGVTEQFF. This chain connects TRBV29-1 to TRBJ2-1, with 7 bases lining up with TRBD1. CDR1 and CDR2 from the germline V gene are SQVTM and ANQGSEA. CDR3 length: 13 amino acids. Germline trimming cut 3 bases from V and 9 bases from J; bases unmatched to any gene: 8.

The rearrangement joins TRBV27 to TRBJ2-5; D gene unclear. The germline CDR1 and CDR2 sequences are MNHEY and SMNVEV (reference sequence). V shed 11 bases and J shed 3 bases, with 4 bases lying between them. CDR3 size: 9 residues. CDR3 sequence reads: CALEETQYF. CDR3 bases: TGTGCCCTGGAAGAGACCCAGTACTTC.

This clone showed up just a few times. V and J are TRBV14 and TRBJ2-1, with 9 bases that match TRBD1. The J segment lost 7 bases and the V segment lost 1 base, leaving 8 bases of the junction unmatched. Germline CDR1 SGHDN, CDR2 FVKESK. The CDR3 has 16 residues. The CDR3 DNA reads TGTGCCAGCAGCCAAGTTATAGGACAGGGGAGGAATGAGCAGTTCTTC. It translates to CASSQVIGQGRNEQFF.

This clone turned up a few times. The CDR3 sequence: CSVRGNNSDTQYF. DNA for the CDR3: TGCAGCGTTAGGGGGAATAATTCAGATACGCAGTATTTT. This chain links TRBV29-1 with TRBJ2-3, with D perhaps TRBD1 (6 bases). This CDR3 region has 13 residues. Trimming took 5 bases from V and 4 from J, leaving 13 bases between them. Germline lookup yields CDR1 SQVTM and CDR2 ANQGSEA.

The DNA for the CDR3 is TGTGCCAGCAGCTTAGGCGGGCACTCCTACGAGCAGTACTTC. Translated, it gives CASSLGGHSYEQYF. This chain links TRBV11-2 with TRBJ2-7, with D perhaps TRBD2 (5 bases). The germline CDR1 and CDR2 sequences are SGHAT and FQNNGV. The CDR3 covers 14 residues. V gave up 1 base and J gave up 0 bases, with 7 bases separating them.

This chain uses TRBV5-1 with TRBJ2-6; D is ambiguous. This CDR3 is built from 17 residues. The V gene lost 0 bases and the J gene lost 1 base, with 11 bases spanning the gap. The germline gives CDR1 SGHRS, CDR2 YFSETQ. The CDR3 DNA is TGCGCCAGCAGCTTGGTGTTGCTGGGATCTGGGGCCAACGTCCTGACTTTC. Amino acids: CASSLVLLGSGANVLTF.